The clone carrying this T cell receptor (beta chain) has only a few counts. The method was immunoSEQ multiplex PCR; TCRdb's version includes in-frame clones alone and lacks a portion of them. This table holds a few hundred thousand clones, 70% to 85% found once. Enrollees, about 18 to 95 years old, lived in 24 US areas. V dropped 1 base and J dropped 0; count of bases not matched to a gene: 0. Germline V gene sequence: CDR1 MNHNS, CDR2 SASEGT. The CDR3 has 15 residues. This sample stems from a study of blood T cell repertoires in COVID-19. Study context: Sample material is recorded as cDNA or gDNA derived from T cells, B-cell-depleted T cells, or PBMCs.

Sequencing used PBMCs or T cells enriched from blood (not recorded which). This clonotype originated in a woman aged 40 to 50 with acute COVID-19. This chain joins TRBV6-1 and TRBJ2-1; 7 bases map to TRBD2. This CDR3 is CASSEGGSSYNEQFF. CDR3 in DNA: TGTGCCAGCAGTGAAGGCGGGAGCTCCTACAATGAGCAGTTCTTC.